This is a list of T cell receptor beta chains from one sample in a study of blood T cell repertoires in COVID-19. Sequenced by immunoSEQ multiplex PCR; TCRdb stores in-frame clones only, minus some. Found here are about half a million clones, 89% of them singletons; the top ten hold around 0.92%. Specimen: peripheral blood. These receptors all come from a man between 18 and 35 years old with COVID-19, enrolled during active disease. Each CDR3 is given with its conserved first and last residue. Each record gives: V gene, J gene, clone size, CDR3 protein. Not all rows give a size; the values are once, few, many and, for expanded clones, a class.

V: TRBV27
J: TRBJ2-5
size: -
CDR3: CASSGRREVLYF

V: TRBV10-2
J: TRBJ2-2
size: -
CDR3: CASSYQGLAGPRGTGELFF

V: TRBV27
J: TRBJ1-6
size: -
CDR3: CASQPGTDNSPLHF

V: TRBV5-1
J: TRBJ1-1
size: -
CDR3: CASSLSGGENTEAFF

V: TRBV5-4
J: TRBJ2-3
size: -
CDR3: CASSLDRQGGGDTQYF

V: TRBV5-1
J: TRBJ2-5
size: -
CDR3: CASSAVGGSETQYF

V: TRBV10-1
J: TRBJ2-1
size: -
CDR3: CASTSSGGPLNEQFF

V: TRBV18
J: TRBJ1-3
size: -
CDR3: CASSPRDNSGNTIYF

V: TRBV7-6
J: TRBJ2-1
size: -
CDR3: CASSHRWGLRNNEQFF

V: TRBV3-1/TRBV3-2
J: TRBJ2-1
size: once
CDR3: CASSQELGAGNEQFF

V: TRBV4-1
J: TRBJ1-1
size: -
CDR3: CASSRAGLGGTEAFF

V: TRBV18
J: TRBJ2-7
size: -
CDR3: CASSGSRYEQYF

V: TRBV7-6
J: TRBJ1-5
size: -
CDR3: CASSLGAAGLEQPQHF

V: TRBV28
J: TRBJ2-5
size: -
CDR3: CASNPLGQTQYF

V: TRBV7-7
J: TRBJ2-5
size: -
CDR3: CASSRGYGETQYF

V: TRBV19
J: TRBJ1-2
size: once
CDR3: CASSGGGYGYTF

V: TRBV7-2
J: TRBJ2-7
size: -
CDR3: CASSLQGSASDEQYF

V: TRBV2
J: TRBJ1-5
size: -
CDR3: CASSTGTGYSNQPQHF

V: TRBV4-1
J: TRBJ1-5
size: few
CDR3: CASSQGTGSVQPQHF

V: TRBV5-1
J: TRBJ1-4
size: -
CDR3: CASSSGTATNEKLFF

V: TRBV11-2
J: TRBJ2-7
size: -
CDR3: CASSHSRVPGYEQYF